The rows below give T cell receptor beta chains drawn from one sample of a study of OX40 agonist ivuxolimab in advanced cancers. Method: immunoSEQ multiplex PCR; TCRdb's copy keeps in-frame clones and lacks some. The sample includes fewer than 35,000 clones, approximately 88% of them seen just once. Sequences were derived from CD4+ or CD8+ T cells sorted from blood, sampled in a trial of the OX40 agonist ivuxolimab. These receptors originate from an adult with an advanced solid tumor such as melanoma, head and neck, liver or kidney cancer. Each CDR3 is given with its conserved first and last residue. The D gene is left open where the match is weak. Some rows have no size entry. The others give once, few or many, or a class for an expanded clone.

len	v_gene	d_gene	j_gene	abundance	CDR3nt	CDR3aa
14	TRBV6-6	NA	TRBJ1-2	NA	TGTGCCAGCAGTTACAGGGCAGGGTGGGATGGCTACACCTTC	CASSYRAGWDGYTF
14	TRBV5-1	TRBD1	TRBJ2-7	NA	TGCGCCAGCAGCTTTATCACAGGGGTCTACGAGCAGTACTTC	CASSFITGVYEQYF
14	TRBV4-1	NA	TRBJ1-1	NA	TGCGCCAGCAGCCAAGAAAAGGTGAACACTGAAGCTTTCTTT	CASSQEKVNTEAFF
14	TRBV5-1	NA	TRBJ2-1	NA	TGCGCCAGCAGCCTGGGGGAGACGTACAATGAGCAGTTCTTC	CASSLGETYNEQFF
15	TRBV6-1	NA	TRBJ2-1	NA	TGTGCCAGCAGTGAAAAGTCGGGGGTCTACAATGAGCAGTTCTTC	CASSEKSGVYNEQFF
17	TRBV5-8	TRBD1	TRBJ1-6	NA	TGTGCTGGACAGGGGGCGAGACCCAGCTCCTATAATTCACCCCTCCACTTT	CAGQGARPSSYNSPLHF
15	TRBV7-8	NA	TRBJ1-2	NA	TGTGCCAGCAGCTTAGTGTACAGGGACAACTATGGCTACACCTTC	CASSLVYRDNYGYTF
16	TRBV27	TRBD1	TRBJ1-6	NA	TGTGCCAGCAGTTTTATCGCCGGGACAGGGTCTTCACCCCTCCACTTT	CASSFIAGTGSSPLHF
15	TRBV28	TRBD2	TRBJ2-2	once	TGTGCCAGCAGTTTTCAGGCGGGGGGGCCCTGGGAGCTGTTTTTT	CASSFQAGGPWELFF
15	TRBV7-2	TRBD1	TRBJ2-1	NA	TGTGCCAGCAGCCCAGGACCCGGGACAGCTTATGAGCAGTTCTTC	CASSPGPGTAYEQFF
12	TRBV29-1	NA	TRBJ1-2	NA	TGCAGCGTTGTCGACGGGATCTATGGCTACACCTTC	CSVVDGIYGYTF
12	TRBV5-6	NA	TRBJ2-7	NA	TGTGCCAGCAGCTTGGGGACAGTCGTGGGGTACTTC	CASSLGTVVGYF
14	TRBV4-1	TRBD1	TRBJ2-7	NA	TGCGCCAGCAGCCAAGAGAGTGACAGGGCCGAGCAGTACTTC	CASSQESDRAEQYF
17	TRBV7-9	NA	TRBJ2-5	NA	TGTGCCAGCAGCTTAGAGCTGACACCGACCTACCAAGAGACCCAGTACTTC	CASSLELTPTYQETQYF
17	TRBV4-3	TRBD2	TRBJ2-5	NA	TGCGCCAGCAGCCAAGGCTTTTTCGGGGGGGCCGGGGAGACCCAGTACTTC	CASSQGFFGGAGETQYF
17	TRBV23-1	TRBD1	TRBJ2-1	NA	TGCGCCAGCAGTCAATCGCCGGGACAGTGCTCCTACAATGAGCAGTTCTTC	CASSQSPGQCSYNEQFF
13	TRBV11-3	NA	TRBJ2-7	NA	TGTGCCAGCAGTCCCTCGGGCGGTTACGAGCAGTACTTC	CASSPSGGYEQYF